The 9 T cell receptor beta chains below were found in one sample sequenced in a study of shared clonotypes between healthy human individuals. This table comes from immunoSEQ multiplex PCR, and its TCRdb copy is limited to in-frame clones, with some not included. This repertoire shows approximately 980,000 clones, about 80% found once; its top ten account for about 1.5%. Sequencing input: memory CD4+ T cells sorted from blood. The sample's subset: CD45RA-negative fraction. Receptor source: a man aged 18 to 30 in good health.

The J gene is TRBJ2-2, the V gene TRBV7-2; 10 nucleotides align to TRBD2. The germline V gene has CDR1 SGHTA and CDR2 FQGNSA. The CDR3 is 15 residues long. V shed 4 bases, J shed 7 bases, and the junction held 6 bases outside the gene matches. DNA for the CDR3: TGTGCCAGCAGCTCAATAGCGGGAGGCGGCGGGGAGCTGTTTTTT. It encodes CASSSIAGGGGELFF.

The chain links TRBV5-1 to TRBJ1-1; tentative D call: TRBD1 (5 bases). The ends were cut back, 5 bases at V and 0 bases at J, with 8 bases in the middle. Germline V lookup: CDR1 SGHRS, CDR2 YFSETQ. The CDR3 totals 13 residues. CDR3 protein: CASSRDLNTEAFF. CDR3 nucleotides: TGCGCCAGCAGTCGGGACCTGAACACTGAAGCTTTCTTT.

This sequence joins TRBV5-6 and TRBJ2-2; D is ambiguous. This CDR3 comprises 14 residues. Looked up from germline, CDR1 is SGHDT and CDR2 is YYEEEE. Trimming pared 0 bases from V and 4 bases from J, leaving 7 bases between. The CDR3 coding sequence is TGTGCCAGCAGCTTGGGTTTACCCACCGGGGAGCTGTTTTTT. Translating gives CASSLGLPTGELFF.

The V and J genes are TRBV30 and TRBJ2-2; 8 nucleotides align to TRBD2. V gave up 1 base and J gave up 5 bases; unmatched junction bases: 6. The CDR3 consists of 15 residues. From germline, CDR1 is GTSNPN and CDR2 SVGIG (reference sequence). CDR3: CAWSGLARQTGELFF. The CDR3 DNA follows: TGTGCCTGGAGTGGACTAGCGCGGCAAACCGGGGAGCTGTTTTTT.

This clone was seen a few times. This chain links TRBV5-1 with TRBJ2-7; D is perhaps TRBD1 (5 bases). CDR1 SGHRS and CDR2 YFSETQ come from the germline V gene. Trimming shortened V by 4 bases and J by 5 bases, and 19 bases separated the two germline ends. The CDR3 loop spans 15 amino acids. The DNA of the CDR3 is TGCGCCAGCAGCCGTGGACAAGGCAAGGCCAACGAGCAGTACTTC. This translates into CASSRGQGKANEQYF. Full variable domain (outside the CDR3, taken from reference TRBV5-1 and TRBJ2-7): KAGVTQTPRYLIKTRGQQVTLSCSPISGHRSVSWYQQTPGQGLQFLFEYFSETQRNKGNFPGRFSGRQFSNSRSEMNVSTLELGDSALYLCASSRGQGKANEQYFGPGTRLTVT.

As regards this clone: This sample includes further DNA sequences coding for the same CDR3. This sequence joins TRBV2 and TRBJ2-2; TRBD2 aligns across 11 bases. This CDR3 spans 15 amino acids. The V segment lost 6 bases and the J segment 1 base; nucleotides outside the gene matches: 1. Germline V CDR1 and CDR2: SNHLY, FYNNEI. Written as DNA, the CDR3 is TGTGCCAGCAGGGGGACTAGCGGGAACACCGGGGAGCTGTTTTTT. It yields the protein CASRGTSGNTGELFF.

DNA of the CDR3: TGTGCCAGCAGTCCTCAGGGAGCTTCTAACTATGGCTACACCTTC. Amino acid sequence: CASSPQGASNYGYTF. The rearrangement joins TRBV7-2 to TRBJ1-2; D may be TRBD1 (5 bases). Per the germline V gene, CDR1 is SGHTA and CDR2 is FQGNSA. This CDR3 contains 15 residues. V shed 6 bases and J shed 0 bases, with 14 bases lying between them.

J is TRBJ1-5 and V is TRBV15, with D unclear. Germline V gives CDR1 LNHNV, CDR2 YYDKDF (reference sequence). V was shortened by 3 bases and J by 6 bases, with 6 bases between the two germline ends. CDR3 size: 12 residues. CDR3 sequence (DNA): TGTGCCACCAGCAGGCCGGGTCAGCCCCAGCATTTT. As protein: CATSRPGQPQHF. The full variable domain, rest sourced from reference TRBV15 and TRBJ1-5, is DAMVIQNPRYQVTQFGKPVTLSCSQTLNHNVMYWYQQKSSQAPKLLFHYYDKDFNNEADTPDNFQSRRPNTSFCFLDIRSPGLGDTAMYLCATSRPGQPQHFGDGTRLSIL.

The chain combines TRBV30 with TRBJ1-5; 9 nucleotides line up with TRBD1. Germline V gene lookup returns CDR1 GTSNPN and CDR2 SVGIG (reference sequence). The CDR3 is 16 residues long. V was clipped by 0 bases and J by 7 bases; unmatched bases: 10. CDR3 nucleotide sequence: TGTGCCTGGAGTGTCCCGGGACAGGGTTGGGAACAGCCCCAGCATTTT. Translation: CAWSVPGQGWEQPQHF.